Reported below is one T cell receptor (beta chain). This sample stems from a study of blood T cell repertoires in COVID-19. In the study overall: The analysed material was cDNA or gDNA that came from T cells, B-cell-depleted T cells, or PBMCs.

Authors' methods: Researchers report that nucleated cell counts were estimated from reference gene primer amplification. The method was immunoSEQ multiplex PCR; TCRdb's version includes in-frame clones alone and lacks a portion of them. D and trimming were read from the DNA, whereas the V and J calls and clone size are those reported in that table. The profile shows approximately 86,000 clones, about 85% of them singletons. The clonotype comes from a man aged 45-60 years with acute or convalescent COVID-19. The sequenced sample consisted of peripheral blood.

Here the CDR3 DNA reads TGTGCCACCAGTGACTTGTCGACAGGGGCGTGGGACACCGGGGAGCTGTTTTTT. Translated, it gives CATSDLSTGAWDTGELFF. The gene calls are TRBV24-1 and TRBJ2-2; 8 bases are shared with TRBD1. This CDR3 comprises 18 residues. Germline assignment: CDR1 KGHDR and CDR2 SFDVKD. After removal of 4 bases from V and 3 bases from J, the junction contained 12 bases not matched to a gene.